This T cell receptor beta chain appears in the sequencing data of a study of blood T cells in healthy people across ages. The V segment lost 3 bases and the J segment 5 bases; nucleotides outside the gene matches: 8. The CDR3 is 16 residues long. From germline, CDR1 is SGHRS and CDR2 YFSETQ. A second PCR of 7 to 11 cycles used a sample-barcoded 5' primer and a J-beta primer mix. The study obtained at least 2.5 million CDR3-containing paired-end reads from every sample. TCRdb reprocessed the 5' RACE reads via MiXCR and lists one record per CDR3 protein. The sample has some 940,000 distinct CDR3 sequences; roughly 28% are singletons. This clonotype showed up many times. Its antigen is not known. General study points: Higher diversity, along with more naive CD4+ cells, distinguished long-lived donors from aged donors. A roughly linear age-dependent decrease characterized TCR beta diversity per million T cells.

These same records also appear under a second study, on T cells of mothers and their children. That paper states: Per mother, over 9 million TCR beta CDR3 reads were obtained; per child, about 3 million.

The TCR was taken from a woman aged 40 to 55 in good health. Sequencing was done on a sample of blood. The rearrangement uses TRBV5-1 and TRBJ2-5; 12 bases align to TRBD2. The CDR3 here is CASSSLAGGSMETQYF. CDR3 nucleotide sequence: TGCGCCAGCAGCTCTCTAGCGGGGGGGTCGATGGAGACCCAGTACTTC.